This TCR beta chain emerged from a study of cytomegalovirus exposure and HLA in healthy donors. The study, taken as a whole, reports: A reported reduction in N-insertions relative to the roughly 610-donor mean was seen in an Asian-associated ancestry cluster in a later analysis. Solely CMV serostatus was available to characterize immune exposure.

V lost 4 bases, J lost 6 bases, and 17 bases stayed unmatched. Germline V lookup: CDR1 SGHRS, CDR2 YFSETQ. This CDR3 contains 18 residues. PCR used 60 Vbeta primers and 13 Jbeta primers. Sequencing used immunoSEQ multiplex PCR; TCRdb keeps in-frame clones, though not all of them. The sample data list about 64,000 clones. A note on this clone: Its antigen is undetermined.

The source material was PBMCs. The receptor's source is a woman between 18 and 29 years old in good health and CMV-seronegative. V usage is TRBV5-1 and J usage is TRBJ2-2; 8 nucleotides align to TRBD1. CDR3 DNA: TGCGCCAGCAGCCGGGGACAGGATCGGGTTTTCGGCCCCGGGGAGCTGTTTTTT. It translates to CASSRGQDRVFGPGELFF.